The next 20 T cell receptor beta chains were all read from a single sample in a study of beta chain features in type 1 diabetes. Every isolated RNA sample was fully reverse transcribed, so sequencing captured expressed TCRB transcripts. TCRdb's table, derived via immunoSEQ multiplex PCR, lists solely in-frame clones and lacks some. The sample lists under 550,000 clones; about 10% were seen once. The sample taken for sequencing was naive CD4+ T cells from blood. The receptors shown here come from a woman aged 18-29 years in good health.

A few counts support this clone. V gene TRBV25-1 combines with J gene TRBJ1-2; possibly TRBD1 for D (5 bases). The germline gives CDR1 MGHDK, CDR2 SYGVNS. The ends were cut back, 5 bases at V and 8 bases at J, with 15 bases in the middle. The CDR3 totals 13 residues. CDR3: CASSPETADGYTF. The CDR3 DNA reads TGTGCCAGCAGTCCCGAGACAGCAGACGGCTACACCTTC.

The V gene is TRBV7-8, the J gene TRBJ2-1; D is perhaps TRBD1 or TRBD2 (5 bases each). This CDR3 has 13 amino acids. The germline V gene has CDR1 SGHVS and CDR2 FQNEAQ. Trimming stripped 5 bases from V and 1 base from J, with 6 bases between. Written as DNA, the CDR3 is TGTGCCAGCAGCGGGGGTTCCTACAATGAGCAGTTCTTC. It translates to CASSGGSYNEQFF.

This clone was observed a few times. The rearrangement uses TRBV14 and TRBJ2-5; the match to TRBD1 covers 12 bases. Germline lookup yields CDR1 SGHDN and CDR2 FVKESK. The CDR3 totals 15 residues. The ends lost 3 bases at V and 5 bases at J; junction bases unmatched: 4. CDR3 sequence (DNA): TGTGCCAGCAGCCAGGGACAGGGGGCGCGGGAGACCCAGTACTTC. This gives the protein CASSQGQGARETQYF.

The rearrangement joins TRBV5-1 to TRBJ2-1, with 9 bases matching TRBD1. Per the germline V gene, CDR1 is SGHRS and CDR2 is YFSETQ. With V trimmed by 7 bases and J by 4 bases, 12 bases remained unmatched. The CDR3 length is 16 residues. CDR3 nucleotides: TGCGCCAGCCAGAATCTACAGGGGGCGGGATACAATGAGCAGTTCTTC. Its protein is CASQNLQGAGYNEQFF.

This clone was seen a few times. The CDR3 DNA sequence: TGTGCCAGCAGCCAAATGGGACCCCGGACGGCCGGGGAGCTGTTTTTT. It codes for CASSQMGPRTAGELFF. The chain recombines TRBV14 with TRBJ2-2; D possibly matches TRBD1 or TRBD2 (5 bases each). CDR1 and CDR2 (germline): SGHDN, FVKESK. The CDR3 length is 16 residues. Trimming took off 2 bases at V and 6 bases at J, with 16 bases between the two ends.

There are many counts of this clone. The rearrangement joins TRBV29-1 to TRBJ2-7; D is possibly TRBD2 (6 bases). V shed 4 bases and J shed 0 bases, with 10 bases lying between them. Germline V CDR1 and CDR2: SQVTM, ANQGSEA. There are 13 residues in the CDR3. The CDR3 nucleotides read TGCAGCGTTGTCGGCGGGAACTCCTACGAGCAGTACTTC. This codes for CSVVGGNSYEQYF.

This clone was counted only a few times. The rearrangement joins TRBV7-3 to TRBJ1-1, with D tentatively TRBD1 (5 bases). Germline V gene lookup returns CDR1 SGHTA and CDR2 FQGTGA. The CDR3 covers 14 residues. Trimming left V 2 bases short and J 4 bases short, with 11 bases between. The CDR3: CASSLVPGTTEAFF. The CDR3 DNA follows: TGTGCCAGCAGCTTAGTCCCAGGGACCACTGAAGCTTTCTTT.

Only a few counts were recorded for this clone. The rearrangement uses TRBV25-1 and TRBJ1-6, with D hard to call. V was cut by 1 base and J by 7 bases, with 8 bases left in between. CDR1 and CDR2 from the germline V gene are MGHDK and SYGVNS. The CDR3 totals 14 residues. The CDR3 sequence is CASSEWAGNSPLHF. CDR3 nucleotide sequence: TGTGCCAGCAGTGAATGGGCCGGAAATTCACCCCTCCACTTT.

The chain carries TRBV15 and TRBJ2-1; D not resolved. Germline V lookup: CDR1 LNHNV, CDR2 YYDKDF (reference sequence). Trimming took off 1 base at V and 0 bases at J, with 13 bases between the two ends. This CDR3 contains 17 residues. This chain's CDR3 is CATSRATLTSSYNEQFF. Here the CDR3 DNA reads TGTGCCACCAGCAGAGCCACCCTGACCAGCTCCTACAATGAGCAGTTCTTC.

This chain uses TRBV4-2 with TRBJ1-2, with no clear D. Germline loops: CDR1 LGHNA, CDR2 YNFKEQ. This CDR3 contains 13 residues. The V gene lost 3 bases and the J gene lost 8 bases, with 13 bases spanning the gap. The CDR3 sequence: CASSQSQVSGYTF. CDR3 bases: TGTGCCAGCAGCCAGTCCCAGGTCTCCGGCTACACCTTC.

This clone was counted a few times. The chain carries TRBV30 and TRBJ1-2, with 10 bases that match TRBD1. The germline gives CDR1 GTSNPN, CDR2 SVGIG (reference sequence). The CDR3 consists of 16 residues. V gave up 2 bases and J gave up 6 bases; unmatched junction bases: 12. The CDR3 protein is CAWSNPGTGAYHGYTF. The CDR3 DNA sequence: TGTGCCTGGAGTAATCCCGGGACAGGGGCGTACCATGGCTACACCTTC.

This chain links TRBV10-3 with TRBJ2-5, with 8 positions matching TRBD1. The CDR3 spans 17 residues. J gave up 2 bases and V 6 bases, and 14 bases lay outside the gene matches. CDR1 and CDR2 from the germline V gene are ENHRY and SYGVKD. CDR3 in amino acids: CAIRGDRYPNKQETQYF. The DNA for the CDR3 is TGTGCCATCAGGGGGGACAGGTACCCCAATAAGCAAGAGACCCAGTACTTC.

CDR3 nucleotide sequence: TGTGCCAGCTGCTTCCCCACAGATACGCAGTATTTT. Protein: CASCFPTDTQYF. The rearrangement links TRBV6-5 to TRBJ2-3; D remains unclear. Germline assignment: CDR1 MNHEY and CDR2 SVGAGI. This CDR3 contains 12 residues. V lost 8 bases and J 2 bases, leaving 8 bases between the germline ends.

This clone was counted ten times or more. The V call is TRBV7-2, the J call TRBJ2-4; 8 positions agree with TRBD2. Germline loops: CDR1 SGHTA, CDR2 FQGNSA. The CDR3 covers 11 residues. The J segment lost 10 bases and the V segment lost 8 bases, leaving 4 bases of the junction unmatched. The CDR3 bases are TGTGCCAGCGCGCGGGAGGCAATTCAGTACTTC. It codes for CASAREAIQYF.

This clone came up a few times. The junction does not match germline at one end; this may be a read error. V is TRBV7-2 and J is TRBJ2-1; 11 bases agree with TRBD2. This CDR3 contains 14 residues. Looked up from germline, CDR1 is SGHTA and CDR2 is FQGNSA. The chain's CDR3 is CASSLALAGGGQFF. CDR3 coding DNA: TGTGCCAGCAGCCTAGCCCTAGCGGGAGGCGGGCAGTTCTTC.

The sample holds a few counts of this clone. This chain connects TRBV9 to TRBJ2-3; D is unresolved. The CDR3 is 14 residues long. Trimming took 0 bases from V and 2 from J, leaving 7 bases between them. From germline, CDR1 is SGDLS and CDR2 YYNGEE. The CDR3, as DNA: TGTGCCAGCAGCGTAGAGGGCCTCACAGATACGCAGTATTTT. It is translated as CASSVEGLTDTQYF. Variable domain in full (rest from reference TRBV9 and TRBJ2-3): DSGVTQTPKHLITATGQRVTLRCSPRSGDLSVYWYQQSLDQGLQFLIQYYNGEERAKGNILERFSAQQFPDLHSELNLSSLELGDSALYFCASSVEGLTDTQYFGPGTRLTVL.

This rearrangement joins TRBV18 to TRBJ1-2; TRBD1 is a possible D gene (6 bases). The CDR3 has 16 residues. Germline lookup yields CDR1 KGHSH and CDR2 LQKENI. The V end lost 5 bases, the J end lost 0 bases, and 16 bases lay between the germline ends. DNA of the CDR3: TGTGCCAGCTCATCCTTACAGGGCAGAGCTAACTATGGCTACACCTTC. As protein: CASSSLQGRANYGYTF.

This clone was recorded a few times. The V and J genes are TRBV7-9 and TRBJ2-4; TRBD1 agrees at 9 bases. This CDR3 has 16 residues. V dropped 4 bases and J dropped 2; count of bases not matched to a gene: 6. The germline V gene encodes CDR1 SEHNR and CDR2 FQNEAQ (reference sequence). The CDR3 protein is CASSWDRVRPKNIQYF. The CDR3 region has the DNA TGTGCCAGCAGCTGGGACAGGGTGAGACCCAAAAACATTCAGTACTTC. The whole variable domain, filled in from reference TRBV7-9 and TRBJ2-4, reads DTGVSQNPRHKITKRGQNVTFRCDPISEHNRLYWYRQTLGQGPEFLTYFQNEAQLEKSRLLSDRFSAERPKGSFSTLEIQRTEQGDSAMYLCASSWDRVRPKNIQYFGAGTRLSVL.

The chain recombines TRBV4-3 with TRBJ1-1; D is unclear. CDR1 and CDR2 (germline): LGHNA, YSLEER. CDR3 length: 15 amino acids. The V end was cut by 0 bases, the J end by 1 base, with 9 bases between. The CDR3 here is CASSQDIWRNTEAFF. In DNA, the CDR3 is TGCGCCAGCAGCCAAGATATCTGGAGGAACACTGAAGCTTTCTTT.

The chain uses TRBV5-4 and TRBJ2-1; D is ambiguous. The V gene lost 0 bases and the J gene lost 9 bases, with 10 bases spanning the gap. The CDR3 totals 13 residues. From germline, CDR1 is SGHNT and CDR2 YYREEE (reference sequence). In nucleotides, the CDR3 is TGTGCCAGCAGCTTGGGTCGTGACGTTGAGCAGTTCTTC. Its protein product is CASSLGRDVEQFF. Together with reference TRBV5-4 and TRBJ2-1, the CDR3 gives the full variable domain: ETGVTQSPTHLIKTRGQQVTLRCSSQSGHNTVSWYQQALGQGPQFIFQYYREEENGRGNFPPRFSGLQFPNYSSELNVNALELDDSALYLCASSLGRDVEQFFGPGTRLTVL.